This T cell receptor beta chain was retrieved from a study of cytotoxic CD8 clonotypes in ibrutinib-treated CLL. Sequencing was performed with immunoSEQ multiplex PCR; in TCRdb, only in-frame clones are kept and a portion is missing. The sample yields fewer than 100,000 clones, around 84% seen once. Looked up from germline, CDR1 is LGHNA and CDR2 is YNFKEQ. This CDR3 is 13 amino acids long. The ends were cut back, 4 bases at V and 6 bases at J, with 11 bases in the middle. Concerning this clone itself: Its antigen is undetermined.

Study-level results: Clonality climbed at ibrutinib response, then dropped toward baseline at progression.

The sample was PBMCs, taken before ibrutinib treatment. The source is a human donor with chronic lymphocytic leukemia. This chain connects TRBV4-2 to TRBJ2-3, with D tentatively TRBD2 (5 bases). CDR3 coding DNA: TGTGCCAGCAGCCCAGAGGGAGCGGATACGCAGTATTTT. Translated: CASSPEGADTQYF.